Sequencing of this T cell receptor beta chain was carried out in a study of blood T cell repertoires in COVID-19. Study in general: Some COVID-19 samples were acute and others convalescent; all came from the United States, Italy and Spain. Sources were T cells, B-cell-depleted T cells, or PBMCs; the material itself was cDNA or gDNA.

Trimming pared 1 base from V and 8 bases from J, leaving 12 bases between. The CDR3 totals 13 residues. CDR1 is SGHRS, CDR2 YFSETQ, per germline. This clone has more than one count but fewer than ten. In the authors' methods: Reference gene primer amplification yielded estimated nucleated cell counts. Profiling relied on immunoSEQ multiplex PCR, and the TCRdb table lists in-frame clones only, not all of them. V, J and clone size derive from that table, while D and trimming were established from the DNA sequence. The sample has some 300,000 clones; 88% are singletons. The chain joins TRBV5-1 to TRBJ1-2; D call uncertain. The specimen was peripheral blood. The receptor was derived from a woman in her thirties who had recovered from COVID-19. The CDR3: CASSLNGERGYTF. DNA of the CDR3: TGCGCCAGCAGCTTGAATGGCGAGCGGGGCTACACCTTC.